This entry features one T cell receptor (beta chain) sequence. Its antigen is unknown. Per-base qualities were not stored, and no clone one base away is much larger. The record originates from a study of sequential checkpoint blockade in melanoma (dated by TCRdb to between 2018 and 2021). Describing the broader study: In a 1:1 randomization, patients received either first-line nivolumab then ipilimumab (arm A) or ipilimumab then nivolumab (arm B). Maintenance nivolumab was given following each of the two trial sequences. On the study overall, not on this receptor specifically: Validation of the response-prediction model combining TCR metrics and mutation burden is needed in larger, independent patient cohorts.

In light of the paper, this sample's treatment or condition label describes: randomized to nivolumab then ipilimumab (arm A) or the reverse (arm B). No trial patient had received prior DNA-damaging chemotherapy. Live CD3+CD8+ cells negative for CD19 and CD56 were sorted from thawed PBMCs on a FACS Aria II flow cytometer. Samples were obtained from patients with melanoma enrolled in CheckMate 064, a randomized, open-label phase II trial of sequential checkpoint blockade. Peripheral blood mononuclear cells were obtained through leukapheresis, purified using Ficoll-Paque, and frozen in human serum containing about 9.3% DMSO. Immediately after sorting, the purity of the sorted blood CD3+CD8+ cells was confirmed to be >95%, and DNA was then extracted. The germline V gene (reference sequence) specifies PRHDT as CDR1 and FYEKMQ as CDR2. Its CDR3 holds 15 amino acids, cysteine through phenylalanine. Just the 45-base CDR3 DNA is kept, in frame starting at base 1. V is pruned by 6 bases and J by 4 bases, leaving 4 bases of the junction without a gene match.

The immunoSEQ Assay was used to immunosequence TCRbeta CDR3 regions from genomic DNA. Before high-throughput sequencing, the genomic DNA was amplified using bias-controlled multiplex PCR. In the source study's methods: To quantify the absolute abundance of each unique TCRbeta CDR3 region, the sequences were collapsed and filtered. Clonality, defined as 1 minus Pielou's evenness, was calculated using only productive rearrangements. A previously published method was used to identify clones with significantly greater frequencies in on-treatment samples than in baseline samples. TCRdb re-hosts the immuneACCESS table, in-frame sequences only. Its copies lack some clones; in the studies checked, an unresolved V gene accounts for under half of them, and the cause for the rest is not known. Clone size and the V and J calls come from that table; the DNA yielded D and trimming. A total of about 27,000 clones appear in this sample, 77% of them only once. The leading ten clones occupy roughly 13% of the sample.

The sequencing here drew on CD8+ T cells sorted from blood (inferred from file names), taken from a patient given nivolumab and ipilimumab in sequence. The rearrangement combines TRBV13 with TRBJ2-1, with TRBD2 matching 12 junction bases. The receptor comes from a human donor with melanoma. The sequence in DNA is TGTGCCAGCAGTCCCGGGACTAGCGGGTACAATGAGCAGTTCTTC. This sequence encodes CASSPGTSGYNEQFF.